This entry concerns a single T cell receptor beta chain. Its antigen is not identified. The CDR3 runs to 15 residues. The trim removed 4 bases at V and 3 bases at J, leaving 8 bases unmatched. Germline CDR1 ENHRY, CDR2 SYGVKD. This entry belongs to a study of T cells in Graves' hyperthyroidism and ophthalmopathy. Study-level findings and limits: Among thyroid clonotypes expanded above 0.001, most also appeared in blood.

The source material, RNA transcripts, was used to amplify TCR beta CDR3 regions. First-round RT-PCR with HTBI primers amplified the TCR CDR3 region. MiXCR, applied by TCRdb to the multiplex PCR reads, yields one record per CDR3 protein. The sample shows about 400,000 distinct CDR3 sequences, around 14% of them seen only once. Patients counted as stable if ophthalmopathy did not develop within 18 months. The patients, who ranged from 18 to 65 in age, presented with newly diagnosed hyperthyroidism lasting under 2 months. A patient was excluded if there was uncontrolled infection, other autoimmune disease, pregnancy or lactation.

This TCR was sampled from a woman younger than 45 with Graves' hyperthyroidism. The sample was blood. This chain connects TRBV10-3 to TRBJ2-7; TRBD1 matches at 8 bases. DNA for the CDR3: TGTGCCATCAGTGCCGCCGGGACAGGCTTCTACGAGCAGTACTTC. Amino acid sequence: CAISAAGTGFYEQYF.